Listed here is a single TCR beta chain. Antigen specificity is unknown. CDR3 length: 16 residues. Germline V gene sequence: CDR1 ENHRY, CDR2 SYGVKD. Trimming stripped 1 base from V and 0 bases from J, with 10 bases between. The data were taken from a study of T cell responses to AZD1222 COVID-19 vaccine. Study details: Pooling of second doses given at about 4 or about 12 weeks was done.

The data were produced by immunoSEQ multiplex PCR, yet TCRdb's version contains in-frame clones alone and is incomplete. The profile shows about 110,000 clones, roughly 84% of them singletons. Study-wide findings and caveats: Mostly white British, mostly female donors; authors suggested clonal diversity may be underestimated.

The TCR sequence derives from an adult in good health. Sample: peripheral blood, taken on day 0 of AZD1222 vaccination. This chain uses TRBV10-3 with TRBJ1-3; D unresolved. The CDR3 here is CAISEFIASSGNTIYF. The CDR3 DNA follows: TGTGCCATCAGTGAGTTTATCGCCTCCTCTGGAAACACCATATATTTT.